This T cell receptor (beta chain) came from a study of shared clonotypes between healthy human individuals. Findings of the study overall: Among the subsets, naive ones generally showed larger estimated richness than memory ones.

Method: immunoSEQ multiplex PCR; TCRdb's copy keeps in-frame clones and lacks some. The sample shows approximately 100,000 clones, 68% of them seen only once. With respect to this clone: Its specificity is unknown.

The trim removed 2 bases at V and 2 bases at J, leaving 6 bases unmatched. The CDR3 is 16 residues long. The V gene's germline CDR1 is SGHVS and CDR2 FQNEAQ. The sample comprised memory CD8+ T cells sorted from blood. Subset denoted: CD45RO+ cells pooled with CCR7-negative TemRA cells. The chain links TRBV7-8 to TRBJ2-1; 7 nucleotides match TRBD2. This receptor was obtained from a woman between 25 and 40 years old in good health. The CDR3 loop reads CASSLPPAGAYNEQFF. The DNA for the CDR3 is TGTGCCAGCAGCTTACCGCCCGCGGGAGCCTACAATGAGCAGTTCTTC.